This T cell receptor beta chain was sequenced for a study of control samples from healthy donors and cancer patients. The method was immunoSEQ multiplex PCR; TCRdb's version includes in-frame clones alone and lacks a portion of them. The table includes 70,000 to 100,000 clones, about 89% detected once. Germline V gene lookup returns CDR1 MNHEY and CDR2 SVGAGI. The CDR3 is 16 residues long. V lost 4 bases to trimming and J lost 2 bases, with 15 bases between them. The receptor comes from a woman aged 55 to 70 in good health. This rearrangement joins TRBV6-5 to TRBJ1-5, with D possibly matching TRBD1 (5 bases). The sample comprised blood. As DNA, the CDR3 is TGTGCCAGCAGTTCTCGTTGGGGCATAGGCAATCAGCCCCAGCATTTT. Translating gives CASSSRWGIGNQPQHF.